The sequence of this T cell receptor (beta chain) was determined in a study of T cell responses to AZD1222 COVID-19 vaccine. Method: immunoSEQ multiplex PCR; TCRdb's copy keeps in-frame clones and lacks some. The data hold about 84,000 clones, with approximately 85% observed a single time. General observations from the study: It should be noted that donors were predominantly white British and more often female, and clonal diversity was possibly underestimated.

The CDR3 contains 14 residues. V gave up 4 bases and J gave up 1 base, with 8 bases separating them. Germline lookup yields CDR1 LGHDT and CDR2 YNNKEL (reference sequence). Analyses pooled second doses at about 4 or about 12 weeks. Comment on this clone: Antigen specificity is unknown.

The origin of this receptor is an adult who received the AZD1222 COVID-19 vaccine. The sample in question was peripheral blood, obtained 28 days after the second AZD1222 dose. The V call is TRBV3-1 (or the pseudogene TRBV3-2), the J call TRBJ1-3; weak D call: TRBD1 (5 bases). The CDR3 loop reads CASSRGQSGNTIYF. CDR3 in DNA: TGTGCCAGCAGCCGTGGACAATCTGGAAACACCATATATTTT.